The clone carrying this T cell receptor beta chain was recorded many times. These data belong to a study of beta chain features in type 1 diabetes. The length of the CDR3 is 15 residues. The germline V gene encodes CDR1 MNHNY and CDR2 SVGAGI (reference sequence). V lost 5 bases and J lost 3; bases outside the gene matches: 4. Expressed TCRB transcripts were sequenced, since all the RNA that had been isolated was reverse transcribed. TCRdb keeps only in-frame clones here, not all; method: immunoSEQ multiplex PCR. The sample contains roughly 140,000 clones, less than 9% of which appear only once. This sequence joins TRBV6-6 and TRBJ2-3, with TRBD2 matching over 11 bases. Sequenced input: central memory CD4+ T cells from blood. The sequence was obtained from a woman in her thirties in good health. The CDR3 DNA reads TGTGCCAGCAGTACTAGGACTAGCGGGACAGATACGCAGTATTTT. Its translation is CASSTRTSGTDTQYF.